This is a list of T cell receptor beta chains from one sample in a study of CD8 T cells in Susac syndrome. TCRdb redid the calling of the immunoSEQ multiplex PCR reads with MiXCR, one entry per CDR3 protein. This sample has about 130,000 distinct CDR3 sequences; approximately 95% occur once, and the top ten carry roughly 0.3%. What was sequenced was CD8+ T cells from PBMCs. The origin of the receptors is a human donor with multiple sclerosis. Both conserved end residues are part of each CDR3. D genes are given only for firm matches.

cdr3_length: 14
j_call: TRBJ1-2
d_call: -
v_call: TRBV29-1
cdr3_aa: CSAGIASANYGYTF
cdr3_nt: TGCAGCGCTGGAATTGCCAGCGCTAACTATGGCTACACCTTC

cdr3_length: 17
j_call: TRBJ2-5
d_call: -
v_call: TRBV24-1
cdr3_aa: CATSDLRSGERQETQYF
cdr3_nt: TGTGCCACCAGTGATTTAAGATCGGGGGAGCGCCAAGAGACCCAGTACTTC

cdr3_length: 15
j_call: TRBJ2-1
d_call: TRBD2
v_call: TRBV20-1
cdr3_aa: CSARDLRGGYNEQFF
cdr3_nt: TGCAGTGCTAGAGATCTACGGGGGGGGTACAATGAGCAGTTCTTC

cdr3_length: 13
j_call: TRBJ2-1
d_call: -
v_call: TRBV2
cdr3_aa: CASSEFLGNEQFF
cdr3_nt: TGTGCCAGCAGTGAGTTTTTAGGTAATGAGCAGTTCTTC

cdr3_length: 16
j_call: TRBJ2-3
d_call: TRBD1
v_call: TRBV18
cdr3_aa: CASSPTGGHRGDTQYF
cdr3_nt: TGTGCCAGCTCACCAACAGGGGGCCATCGTGGAGATACGCAGTATTTT

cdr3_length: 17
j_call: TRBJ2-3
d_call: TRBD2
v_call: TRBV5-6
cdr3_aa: CASSLAASGGYRDTQYF
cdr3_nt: TGTGCCAGCAGCTTGGCGGCTAGCGGGGGATATAGGGATACGCAGTATTTT

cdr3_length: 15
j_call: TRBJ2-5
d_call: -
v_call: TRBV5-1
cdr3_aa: CASSLVGRNQETQYF
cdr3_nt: TGCGCCAGCAGCTTGGTGGGCAGAAACCAAGAGACCCAGTACTTC

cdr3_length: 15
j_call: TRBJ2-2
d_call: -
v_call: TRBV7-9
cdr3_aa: CASGLGMDGTGELFF
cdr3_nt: TGTGCCAGCGGGCTCGGGATGGACGGCACCGGGGAGCTGTTTTTT

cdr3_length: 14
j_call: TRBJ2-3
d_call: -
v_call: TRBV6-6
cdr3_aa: CASSYGATTDTQYF
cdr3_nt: TGTGCCAGCAGTTACGGTGCCACCACAGATACGCAGTATTTT

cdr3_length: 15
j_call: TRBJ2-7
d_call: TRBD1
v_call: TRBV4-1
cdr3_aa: CASSQGQGNSYEQYF
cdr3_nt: TGCGCCAGCAGCCAGGGACAGGGGAACTCCTACGAGCAGTACTTC

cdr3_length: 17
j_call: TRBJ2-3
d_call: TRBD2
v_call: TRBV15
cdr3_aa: CATSRGEPGAGGGTQYF
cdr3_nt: TGTGCCACCAGCAGAGGGGAACCAGGAGCCGGGGGGGGTACGCAGTATTTT

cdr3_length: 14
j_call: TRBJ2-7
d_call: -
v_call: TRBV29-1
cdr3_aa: CSVEEEGNSYEQYF
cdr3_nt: TGCAGCGTTGAAGAAGAGGGCAACTCCTACGAGCAGTACTTC

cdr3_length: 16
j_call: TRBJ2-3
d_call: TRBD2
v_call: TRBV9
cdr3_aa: CASSVETSGVTDTQYF
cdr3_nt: TGTGCCAGCAGCGTAGAGACTAGCGGAGTCACAGATACGCAGTATTTT

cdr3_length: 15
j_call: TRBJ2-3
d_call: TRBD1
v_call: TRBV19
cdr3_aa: CASSMLQGVTDTQYF
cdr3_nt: TGTGCCAGTAGTATGTTGCAGGGGGTCACAGATACGCAGTATTTT

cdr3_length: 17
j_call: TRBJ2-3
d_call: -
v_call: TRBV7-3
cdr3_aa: CASSFGSRYGGTDTQYF
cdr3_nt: TGTGCCAGCAGCTTCGGCTCTCGATACGGAGGCACAGATACGCAGTATTTT